Described below is a single T cell receptor beta chain sequence and its context. Its antigen is currently unknown. Autoimmune disease history or systemic immunosuppression led to patient exclusion. Only in-frame clones appear in the TCRdb table, and some are missing; sequencing was by immunoSEQ multiplex PCR. The sample has 96,000 or so clones; about four fifths are singletons. The source of the sample is a study of OX40 agonist ivuxolimab in advanced cancers. Study details: The patients received agonistic anti-OX40 (CD134) antibody ivuxolimab. Of the participants, around 39% had some prior anti-PD-1, anti-PD-L1 or anti-CTLA-4 therapy, which was allowed. Study results and limitations: Some patients without response likewise showed low normalized clonal expansion.

Trimming pared 6 bases from V and 2 bases from J, leaving 8 bases between. The CDR3 totals 12 residues. Germline CDR1 LGHNT, CDR2 FRNRAP. The source was CD4+ or CD8+ T cells sorted from blood, collected in a trial of the OX40 agonist ivuxolimab. This sequence was found in an adult with an advanced solid tumor such as melanoma, head and neck, liver or kidney cancer. The V and J genes are TRBV12-5 and TRBJ2-7; no clear D. The CDR3 coding sequence is TGTGCTAGTGGCCTACTCGCCTACGAGCAGTACTTC. This encodes CASGLLAYEQYF.